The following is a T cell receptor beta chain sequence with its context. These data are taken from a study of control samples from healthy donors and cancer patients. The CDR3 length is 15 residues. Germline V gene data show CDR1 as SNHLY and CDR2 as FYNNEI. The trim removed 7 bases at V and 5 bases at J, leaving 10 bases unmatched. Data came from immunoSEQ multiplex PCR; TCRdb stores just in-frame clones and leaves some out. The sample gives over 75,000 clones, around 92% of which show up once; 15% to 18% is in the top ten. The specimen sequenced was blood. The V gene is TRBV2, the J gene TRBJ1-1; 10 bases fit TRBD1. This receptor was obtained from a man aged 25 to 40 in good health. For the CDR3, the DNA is TGTGCCAGCACCGGACAGGGGGAAATTTTTACTGAAGCTTTCTTT. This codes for CASTGQGEIFTEAFF.